The sequence of this TCR beta chain was determined in a study of PD-1 blockade in classical Hodgkin lymphoma. This CDR3 has 14 amino acids. Germline V gene data show CDR1 as SGDLS and CDR2 as YYNGEE. V was shortened by 3 bases and J by 0 bases, with 10 bases between the two germline ends. As concerns this clone: The target antigen is unknown.

The method was immunoSEQ multiplex PCR; TCRdb's version includes in-frame clones alone and lacks a portion of them. The repertoire holds roughly 55,000 clones, with over 75% as singletons. All trial patients relapsed after autologous stem cell transplantation. Findings and caveats of the study: Some patients began nivolumab under 1 year after ASCT. These patients were excluded from later analyses. Diversity in CD4+ TCRs, unlike that measured in CD8+ TCRs, had risen significantly by C4D1. Baseline TCR diversity was reportedly lower in newly diagnosed patients than in healthy donors. It was reported as lower still in relapsed/refractory patients. Newly diagnosed and completely responding patients shared comparable baseline diversity.

The origin of this receptor is a human donor with classical Hodgkin lymphoma. The V gene is TRBV9, the J gene TRBJ2-7, with D perhaps matching TRBD1 (6 bases). This sample comprised peripheral blood mononuclear cells (PBMCs), obtained at baseline. The CDR3: CASSGNRVSYEQYF. CDR3 sequence (DNA): TGTGCCAGCAGCGGGAACAGGGTCTCCTACGAGCAGTACTTC.